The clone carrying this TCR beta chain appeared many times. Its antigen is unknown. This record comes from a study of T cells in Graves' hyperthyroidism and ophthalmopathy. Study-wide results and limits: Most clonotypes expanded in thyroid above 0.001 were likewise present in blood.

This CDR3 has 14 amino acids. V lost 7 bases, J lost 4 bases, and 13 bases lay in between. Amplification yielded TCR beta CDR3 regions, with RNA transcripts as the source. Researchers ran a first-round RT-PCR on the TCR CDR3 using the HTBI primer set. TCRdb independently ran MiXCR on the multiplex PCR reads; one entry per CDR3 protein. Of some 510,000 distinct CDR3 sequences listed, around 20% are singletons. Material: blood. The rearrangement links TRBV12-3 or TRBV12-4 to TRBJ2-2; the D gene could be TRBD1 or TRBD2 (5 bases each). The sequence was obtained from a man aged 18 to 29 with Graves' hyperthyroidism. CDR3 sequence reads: CASTPEGTTGELFF. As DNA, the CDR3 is TGTGCCAGCACCCCTGAGGGGACCACCGGGGAGCTGTTTTTT.